This T cell receptor (beta chain) was recovered during a study of T-cell memory formation after mild COVID-19. Looking at the study overall: The two donors had largely donor-specific TCR clusters.

Study-wide findings and caveats: CM and EM subsets held most contracting CD4+ clones; EMRA held CD8+ ones. Pre-infection memory showed some responding clones, and this suggested that cross-reactive memory joined. Second-wave clones that peaked on day 37 lacked confirmed SARS-CoV-2 specificity.

On this clonotype itself: Its antigen is unidentified.

MiXCR was run by TCRdb on the 5' RACE reads, yielding one entry per CDR3 protein. The table shows some 150,000 distinct CDR3 sequences, with about 6% occurring only once. Germline lookup yields CDR1 SQVTM and CDR2 ANQGSEA. This CDR3 region has 13 residues. V shed 8 bases, J shed 3 bases, and the junction held 8 bases outside the gene matches. Sequencing input: PBMCs or a T cell subset sorted from them (not recorded which). The receptor was isolated from an adult woman who had mild COVID-19 (a few samples of this study predate the infection). Cell type and time point are not known. This chain joins TRBV29-1 and TRBJ2-7; 9 nucleotides agree with TRBD1. The DNA for the CDR3 is TGCAGCCCCTGTCGGACAGGGGACTACGAGCAGTACTTC. It specifies CSPCRTGDYEQYF.